Below, one T cell receptor beta chain is given with its context. No antigen is known for it. No much larger clone is present one base from it, and per-base qualities are unavailable. For repertoire sequencing, the TCR beta CDR3 regions were amplified from RNA transcripts. A first-round RT-PCR used HTBI primers with the Qiagen OneStep RT-PCR kit, followed by a second-round multiplex PCR, size selection and purification. Libraries were sequenced on an Illumina HiSeq2000 using paired-end 100 bp reads. The published analysis was carried out like this. SOAPnuke was used to process the reads, removing any read that contained adapters or uncalled bases, had a mean Phred below 15, or lacked an exact match to the constant primer or identifier. High-quality paired reads were merged with COPE v1.2.5. Unique nucleotide sequences were defined as clonotypes and aligned to IMGT TRB V, D and J references using MiTCR v1.1. Analysis was restricted to V-J combinations with a frequency above 0.0001, which covered roughly 99% of repertoires. For each V-J combination, a TCR clonal expansion and chaos score was defined as F50 clonal expansion divided by the chaos observed in the TCRdist matrix. Welch's t-statistics and random forest were used to reduce the features to about twelve V-J combinations, which were then used as input to a naive Bayes classifier. The Morisita-Horn index was used to measure how similar the thyroid and blood repertoires were. TCRdb reanalyzed the raw reads on its own, using fastp at Q25 for trimming and MiXCR for clone calling, and kept in-frame beta chains. When rows share a CDR3 protein, they turn into one entry using the most common DNA and genes. In this record, the V and J calls reflect TCRdb's handling and not the investigators' own analysis. In all, the sample holds 300,000 to 500,000 distinct CDR3 sequences, and 15% of those were seen once. The ten largest clones capture around 7% of the sample.

The data belong to a study of Graves' ophthalmopathy and Graves' hyperthyroidism listed by TCRdb under 2018. In the study overall: Peripheral blood was collected at initial diagnosis, before any treatment. The study used TCR beta repertoire signatures to distinguish Graves' ophthalmopathy from Graves' hyperthyroidism and to predict progression to ophthalmopathy. In total, approximately 140 blood samples were TCR-sequenced: some 43 ophthalmopathy, 75 hyperthyroidism and roughly 17 hyperthyroidism-to-ophthalmopathy patients. To explore V-J signatures distinguishing ophthalmopathy from hyperthyroidism, a discovery set of around 100 patients (roughly 44 ophthalmopathy, over 55 stable hyperthyroidism) was enrolled. An independent validation cohort comprised under 20 hyperthyroidism patients and over 15 patients who later progressed from hyperthyroidism to ophthalmopathy. T-cell repertoires of thyroid tissue and blood were compared in about six hyperthyroidism patients. Once sampling was done, hyperthyroidism patients were given methimazole at a starting dose of 30 mg daily, while ophthalmopathy patients were given high-dose intravenous methylprednisolone. The 100 discovery patients were randomly split 7:3 into training and test sets. Study-wide findings and limitations: Sample size was not predetermined statistically, and investigators were not blinded to group allocation. In validation, the model predicted ophthalmopathy progression with about 64% sensitivity and roughly 72% specificity; some 13 predicted patients were CT-confirmed with GO in a median of around 6 months. In cross-validation, the 13-signature model distinguished ophthalmopathy from stable hyperthyroidism with around 90% sensitivity and 81% to 82% specificity, while in the test set the corresponding values were about 80% and 75%. Most expanded thyroid clonotypes with a frequency above 0.001 also appeared in blood, which suggests that blood repertoires may reflect the immune response in the thyroid.

Hyperthyroidism was considered stable if no progression to ophthalmopathy occurred within 18 months of follow-up. Hyperthyroidism patients were newly diagnosed, with disease duration under 2 months, and aged 18 to 65 years. Patients were excluded if they had other autoimmune diseases, uncontrolled infections, pregnancy or lactation. Clinical symptoms, serum thyroxine, TRAb, thyroid ultrasound and orbital computed tomography were used for diagnosis. Using Ficoll-Paque density gradient centrifugation, PBMCs were isolated from roughly 9.2 ml of fresh peripheral blood. Total RNA was extracted using Trizol reagent, and RNA quality was checked on an Agilent 2100 Bioanalyzer. CDR1 and CDR2 were assigned from the germline V gene (reference sequence) as GTSNPN and SVGIG. There are 14 amino acids in the CDR3, from cysteine to phenylalanine inclusive. Left in the record is the CDR3 DNA by itself, 42 bases read in frame from the first base. V is reduced by 5 bases and J by 1 base, leaving a spacing of 14 bases between them.

Sequenced: peripheral blood. This TCR came from a woman between 18 and 30 years old with stable Graves' hyperthyroidism. Donor details come from another sample of the same person, matched by shared clones. In this chain, TRBV30 is recombined with TRBJ1-1; D gene: possibly TRBD1, on 6 matching bases. CDR3 reads: CAWSPGTPNTEAFF. The DNA sequence is given as TGTGCCTGGTCCCCCGGGACACCGAACACTGAAGCTTTCTTT.